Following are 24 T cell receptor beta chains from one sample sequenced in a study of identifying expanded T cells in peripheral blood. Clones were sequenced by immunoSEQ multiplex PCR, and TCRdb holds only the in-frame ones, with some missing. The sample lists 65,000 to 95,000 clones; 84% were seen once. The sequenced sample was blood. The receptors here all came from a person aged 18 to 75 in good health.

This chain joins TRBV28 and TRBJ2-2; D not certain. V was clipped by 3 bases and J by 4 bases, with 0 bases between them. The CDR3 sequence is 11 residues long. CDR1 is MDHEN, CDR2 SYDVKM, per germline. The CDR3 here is CASSFTGELFF. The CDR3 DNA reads TGTGCCAGCAGTTTCACCGGGGAGCTGTTTTTT.

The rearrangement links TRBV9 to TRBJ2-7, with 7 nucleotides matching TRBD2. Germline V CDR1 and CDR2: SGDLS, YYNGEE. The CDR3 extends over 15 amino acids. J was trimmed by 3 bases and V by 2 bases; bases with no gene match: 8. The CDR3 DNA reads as TGTGCCAGCAGCGTCAGTGGGACTATGAACTACGAGCAGTACTTC. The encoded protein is CASSVSGTMNYEQYF.

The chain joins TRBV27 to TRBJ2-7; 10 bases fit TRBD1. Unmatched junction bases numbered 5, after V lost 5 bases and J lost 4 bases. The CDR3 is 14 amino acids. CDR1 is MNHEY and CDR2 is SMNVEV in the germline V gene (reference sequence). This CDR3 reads CASSEGQGRYEQYF. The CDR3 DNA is TGTGCCAGCAGTGAGGGACAGGGGAGGTACGAGCAGTACTTC.

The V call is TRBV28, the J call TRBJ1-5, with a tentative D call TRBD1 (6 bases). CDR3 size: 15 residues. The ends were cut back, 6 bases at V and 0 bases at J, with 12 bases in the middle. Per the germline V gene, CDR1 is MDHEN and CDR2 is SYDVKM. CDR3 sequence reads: CASRRGGHSNQPQHF. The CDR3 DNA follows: TGTGCCAGCAGAAGGGGGGGACATAGCAATCAGCCCCAGCATTTT.

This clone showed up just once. CDR3 bases: TGTGCCAGCAGTGAGGGGCGGGAGGCCACAGATACGCAGTATTTT. This encodes CASSEGREATDTQYF. This rearrangement joins TRBV6-4 to TRBJ2-3, with 8 positions matching TRBD2. J gave up 2 bases and V 3 bases, and 4 bases lay outside the gene matches. The CDR3 loop spans 15 amino acids. CDR1 and CDR2 (germline): MRHNA, SNTAGT.

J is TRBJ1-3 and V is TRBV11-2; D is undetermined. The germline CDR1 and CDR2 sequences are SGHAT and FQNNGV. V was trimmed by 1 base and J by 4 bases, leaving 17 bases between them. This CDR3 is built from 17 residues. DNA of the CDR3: TGTGCCAGCAGCTTAGTGTACTTCGGGATTCCAGGAAACACCATATATTTT. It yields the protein CASSLVYFGIPGNTIYF.

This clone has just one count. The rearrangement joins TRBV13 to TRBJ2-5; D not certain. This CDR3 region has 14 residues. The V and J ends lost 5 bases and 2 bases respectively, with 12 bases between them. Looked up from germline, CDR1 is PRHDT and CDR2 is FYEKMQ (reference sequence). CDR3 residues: CASSPESPQETQYF. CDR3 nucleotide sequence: TGTGCCAGCAGCCCAGAATCTCCACAAGAGACCCAGTACTTC.

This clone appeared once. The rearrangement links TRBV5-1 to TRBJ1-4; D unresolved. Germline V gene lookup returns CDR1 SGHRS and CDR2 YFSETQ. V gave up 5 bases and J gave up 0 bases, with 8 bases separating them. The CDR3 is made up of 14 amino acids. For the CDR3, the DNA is TGCGCCAGCAGACTAGAAGCAACTAATGAAAAACTGTTTTTT. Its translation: CASRLEATNEKLFF.

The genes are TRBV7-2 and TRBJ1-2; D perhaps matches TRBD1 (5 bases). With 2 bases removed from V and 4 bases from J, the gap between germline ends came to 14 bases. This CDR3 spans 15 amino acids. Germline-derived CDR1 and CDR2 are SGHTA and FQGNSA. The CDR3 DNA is TGTGCCAGCAGCTTAAACGGACAAAACCCCTATGGCTACACCTTC. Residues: CASSLNGQNPYGYTF.

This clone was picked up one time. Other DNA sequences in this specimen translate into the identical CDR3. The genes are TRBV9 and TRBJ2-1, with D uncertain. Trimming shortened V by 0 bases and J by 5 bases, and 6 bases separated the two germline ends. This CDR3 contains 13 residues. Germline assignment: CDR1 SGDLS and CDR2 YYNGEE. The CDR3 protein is CASSVGPNNEQFF. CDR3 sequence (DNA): TGTGCCAGCAGCGTAGGACCTAACAATGAGCAGTTCTTC. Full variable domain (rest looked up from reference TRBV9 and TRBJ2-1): DSGVTQTPKHLITATGQRVTLRCSPRSGDLSVYWYQQSLDQGLQFLIQYYNGEERAKGNILERFSAQQFPDLHSELNLSSLELGDSALYFCASSVGPNNEQFFGPGTRLTVL.

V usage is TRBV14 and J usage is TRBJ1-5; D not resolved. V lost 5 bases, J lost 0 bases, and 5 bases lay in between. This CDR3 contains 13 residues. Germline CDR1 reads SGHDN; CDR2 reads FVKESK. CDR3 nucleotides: TGTGCCAGCAGCGCAGATAGCAATCAGCCCCAGCATTTT. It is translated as CASSADSNQPQHF.

The CDR3 bases are TGTGCCACCTATGAACGGCGGGAGCCCTTGGGGCAGTACTTC. It codes for CATYERREPLGQYF. The chain uses TRBV6-4 and TRBJ2-7, with 7 nucleotides matching TRBD2. The CDR3 has 14 residues. Losses at the gene ends were 10 bases for V and 9 bases for J; bases not matched to a gene: 18. Germline V gives CDR1 MRHNA, CDR2 SNTAGT.

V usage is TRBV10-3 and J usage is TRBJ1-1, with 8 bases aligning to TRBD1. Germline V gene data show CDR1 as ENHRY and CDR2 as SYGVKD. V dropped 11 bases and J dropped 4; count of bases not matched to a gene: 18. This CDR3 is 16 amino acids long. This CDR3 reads CASNPGGTGQSTEAFF. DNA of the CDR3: TGTGCCTCCAACCCCGGGGGGACAGGTCAGAGCACTGAAGCTTTCTTT.

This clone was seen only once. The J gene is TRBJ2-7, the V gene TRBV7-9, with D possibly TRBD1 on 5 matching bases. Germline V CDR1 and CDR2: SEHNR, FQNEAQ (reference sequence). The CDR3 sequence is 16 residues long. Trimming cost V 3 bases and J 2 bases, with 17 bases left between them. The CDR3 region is CASSFGQGRVAYEQYF. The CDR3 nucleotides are TGTGCCAGCAGCTTCGGACAAGGTCGAGTGGCCTACGAGCAGTACTTC.

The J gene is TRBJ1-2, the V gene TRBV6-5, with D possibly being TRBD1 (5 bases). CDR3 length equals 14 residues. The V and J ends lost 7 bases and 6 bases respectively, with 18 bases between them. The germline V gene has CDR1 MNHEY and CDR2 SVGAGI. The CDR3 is CASIDGGGRDGYTF. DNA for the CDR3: TGTGCCAGCATCGACGGGGGAGGTAGGGATGGCTACACCTTC.

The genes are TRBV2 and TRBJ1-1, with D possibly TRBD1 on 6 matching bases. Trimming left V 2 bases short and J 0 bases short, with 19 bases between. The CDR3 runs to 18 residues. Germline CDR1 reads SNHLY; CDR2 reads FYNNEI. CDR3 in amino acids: CASSELAPGDTLNTEAFF. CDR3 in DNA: TGTGCCAGCAGTGAACTGGCCCCCGGGGACACGCTGAACACTGAAGCTTTCTTT.

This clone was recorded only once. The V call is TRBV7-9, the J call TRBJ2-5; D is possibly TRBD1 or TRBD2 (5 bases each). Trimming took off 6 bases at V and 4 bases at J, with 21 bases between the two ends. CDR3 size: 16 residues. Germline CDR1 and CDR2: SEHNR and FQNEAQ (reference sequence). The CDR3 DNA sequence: TGTGCCAGCAGTTATCCCCCGCCGGGACGTGGAGAGACCCAGTACTTC. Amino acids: CASSYPPPGRGETQYF.

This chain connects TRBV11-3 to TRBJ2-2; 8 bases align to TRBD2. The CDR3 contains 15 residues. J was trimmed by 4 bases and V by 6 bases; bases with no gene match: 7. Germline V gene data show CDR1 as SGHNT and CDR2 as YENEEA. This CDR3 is CASRRGGRTTGELFF. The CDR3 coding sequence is TGTGCCAGCAGGAGAGGCGGGAGGACCACCGGGGAGCTGTTTTTT. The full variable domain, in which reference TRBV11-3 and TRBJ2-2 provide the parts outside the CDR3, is EAGVVQSPRYKIIEKKQPVAFWCNPISGHNTLYWYLQNLGQGPELLIRYENEEAVDDSQLPKDRFSAERLKGVDSTLKIQPAELGDSAVYLCASRRGGRTTGELFFGEGSRLTVL.

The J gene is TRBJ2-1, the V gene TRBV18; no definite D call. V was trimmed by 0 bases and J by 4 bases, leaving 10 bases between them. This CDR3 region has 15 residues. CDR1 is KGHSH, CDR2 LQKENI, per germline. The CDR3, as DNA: TGTGCCAGCTCACCACCATCTCAGACGTACAATGAGCAGTTCTTC. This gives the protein CASSPPSQTYNEQFF.

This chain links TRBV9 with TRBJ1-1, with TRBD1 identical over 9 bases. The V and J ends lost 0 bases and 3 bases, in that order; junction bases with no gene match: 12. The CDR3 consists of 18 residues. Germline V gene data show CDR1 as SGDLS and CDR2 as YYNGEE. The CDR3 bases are TGTGCCAGCAGCGTAGTAGAGCGGGTGTGGGACAGGGACACTGAAGCTTTCTTT. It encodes CASSVVERVWDRDTEAFF.

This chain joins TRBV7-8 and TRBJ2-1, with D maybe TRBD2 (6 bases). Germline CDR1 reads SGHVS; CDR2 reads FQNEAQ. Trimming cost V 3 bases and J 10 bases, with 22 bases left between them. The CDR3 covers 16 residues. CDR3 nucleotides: TGTGCCAGCAGCTTTCGTCGACTAGACCCTCTTGAGGAGCAGTTCTTC. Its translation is CASSFRRLDPLEEQFF.

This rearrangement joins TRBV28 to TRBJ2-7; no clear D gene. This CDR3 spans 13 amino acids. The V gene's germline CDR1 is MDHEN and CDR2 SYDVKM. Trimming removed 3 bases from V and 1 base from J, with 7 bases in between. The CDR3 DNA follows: TGTGCCAGCAGTTTCGACGGATCCTACGAGCAGTACTTC. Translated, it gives CASSFDGSYEQYF.

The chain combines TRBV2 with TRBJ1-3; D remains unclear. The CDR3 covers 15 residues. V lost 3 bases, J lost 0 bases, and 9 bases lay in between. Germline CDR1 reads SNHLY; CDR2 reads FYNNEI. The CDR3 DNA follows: TGTGCCAGCAGTGAGGGCAGATTCTCTGGAAACACCATATATTTT. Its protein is CASSEGRFSGNTIYF.

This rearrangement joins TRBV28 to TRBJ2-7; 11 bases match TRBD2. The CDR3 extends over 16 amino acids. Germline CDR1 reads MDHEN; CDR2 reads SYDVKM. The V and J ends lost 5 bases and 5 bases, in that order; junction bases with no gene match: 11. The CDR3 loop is CASSPLSSSGRNEQYF. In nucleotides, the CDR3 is TGTGCCAGCAGTCCGCTCTCATCTAGCGGGAGGAACGAGCAGTACTTC.